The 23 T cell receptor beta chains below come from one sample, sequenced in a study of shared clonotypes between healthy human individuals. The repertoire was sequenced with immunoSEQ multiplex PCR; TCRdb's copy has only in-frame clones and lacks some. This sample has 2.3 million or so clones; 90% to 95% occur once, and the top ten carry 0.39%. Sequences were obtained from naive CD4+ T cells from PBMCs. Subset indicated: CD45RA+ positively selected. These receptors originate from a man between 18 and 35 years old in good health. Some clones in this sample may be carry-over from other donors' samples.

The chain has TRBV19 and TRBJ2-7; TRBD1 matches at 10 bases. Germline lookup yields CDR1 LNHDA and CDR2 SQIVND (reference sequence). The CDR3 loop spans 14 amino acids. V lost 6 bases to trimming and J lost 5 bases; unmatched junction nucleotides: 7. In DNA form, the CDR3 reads TGTGCCAGTAGCTCTCCAGGACAGGGGGACGAGCAGTACTTC. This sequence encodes CASSSPGQGDEQYF.

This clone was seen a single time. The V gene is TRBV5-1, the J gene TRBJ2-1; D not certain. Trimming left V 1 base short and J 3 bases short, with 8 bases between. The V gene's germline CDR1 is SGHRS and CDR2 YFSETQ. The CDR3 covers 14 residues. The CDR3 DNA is TGCGCCAGCAGCTTGAATAGGGTCTACAATGAGCAGTTCTTC. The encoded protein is CASSLNRVYNEQFF.

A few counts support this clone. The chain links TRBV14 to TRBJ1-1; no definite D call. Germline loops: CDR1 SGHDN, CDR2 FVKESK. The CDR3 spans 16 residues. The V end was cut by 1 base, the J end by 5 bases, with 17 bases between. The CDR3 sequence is CASSQVAWNRPTEAFF. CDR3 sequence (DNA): TGTGCCAGCAGCCAAGTGGCTTGGAACAGACCAACTGAAGCTTTCTTT.

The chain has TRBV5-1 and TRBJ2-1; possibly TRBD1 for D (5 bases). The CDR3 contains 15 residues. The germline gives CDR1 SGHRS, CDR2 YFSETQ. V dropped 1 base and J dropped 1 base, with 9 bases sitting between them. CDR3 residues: CASSLMGQSYNEQFF. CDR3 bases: TGCGCCAGCAGCTTGATGGGGCAGTCCTACAATGAGCAGTTCTTC. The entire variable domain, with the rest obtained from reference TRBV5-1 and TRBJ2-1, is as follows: KAGVTQTPRYLIKTRGQQVTLSCSPISGHRSVSWYQQTPGQGLQFLFEYFSETQRNKGNFPGRFSGRQFSNSRSEMNVSTLELGDSALYLCASSLMGQSYNEQFFGPGTRLTVL.

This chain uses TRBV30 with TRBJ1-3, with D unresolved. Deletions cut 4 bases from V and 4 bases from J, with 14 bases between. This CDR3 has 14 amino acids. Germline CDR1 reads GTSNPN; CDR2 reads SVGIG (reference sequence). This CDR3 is CAWTTGAIGNTIYF. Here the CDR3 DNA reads TGTGCCTGGACTACGGGTGCCATAGGAAACACCATATATTTT.

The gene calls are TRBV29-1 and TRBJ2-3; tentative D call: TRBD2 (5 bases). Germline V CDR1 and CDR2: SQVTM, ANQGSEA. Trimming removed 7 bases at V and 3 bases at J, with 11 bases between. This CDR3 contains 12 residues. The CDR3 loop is CSANPGTDTQYF. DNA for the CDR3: TGCAGCGCCAATCCGGGGACAGATACGCAGTATTTT.

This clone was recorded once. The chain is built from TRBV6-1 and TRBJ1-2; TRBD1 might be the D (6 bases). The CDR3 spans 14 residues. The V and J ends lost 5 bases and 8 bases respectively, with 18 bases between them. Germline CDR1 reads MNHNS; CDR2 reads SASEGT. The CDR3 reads CASSPRTDSGGYTF. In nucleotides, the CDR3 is TGTGCCAGCAGTCCACGGACAGACTCGGGAGGCTACACCTTC.

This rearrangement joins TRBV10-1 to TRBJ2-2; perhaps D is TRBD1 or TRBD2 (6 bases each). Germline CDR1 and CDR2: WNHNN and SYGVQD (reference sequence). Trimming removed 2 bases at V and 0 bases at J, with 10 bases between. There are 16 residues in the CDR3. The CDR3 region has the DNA TGCGCCAGCAGTGAGCGGGGGCGCGCGAACACCGGGGAGCTGTTTTTT. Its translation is CASSERGRANTGELFF.

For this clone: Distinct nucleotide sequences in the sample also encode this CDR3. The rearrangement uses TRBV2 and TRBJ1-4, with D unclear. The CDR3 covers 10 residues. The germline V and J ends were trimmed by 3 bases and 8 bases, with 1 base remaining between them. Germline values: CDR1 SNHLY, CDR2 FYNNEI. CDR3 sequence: CASSDEKLFF. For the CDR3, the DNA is TGTGCCAGCAGTGACGAAAAACTGTTTTTT.

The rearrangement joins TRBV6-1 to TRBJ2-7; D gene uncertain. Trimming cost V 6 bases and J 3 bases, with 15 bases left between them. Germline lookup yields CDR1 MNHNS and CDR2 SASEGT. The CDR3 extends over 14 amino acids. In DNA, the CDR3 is TGTGCCAGCAGGGACGGGTGGCTATTCTACGAGCAGTACTTC. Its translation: CASRDGWLFYEQYF.

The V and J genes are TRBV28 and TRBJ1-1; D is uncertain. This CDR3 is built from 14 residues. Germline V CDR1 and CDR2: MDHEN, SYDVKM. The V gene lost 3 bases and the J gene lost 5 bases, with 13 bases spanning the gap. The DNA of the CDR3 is TGTGCCAGCAGTTTGGTGGAGTCTGGGACTGAAGCTTTCTTT. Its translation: CASSLVESGTEAFF.

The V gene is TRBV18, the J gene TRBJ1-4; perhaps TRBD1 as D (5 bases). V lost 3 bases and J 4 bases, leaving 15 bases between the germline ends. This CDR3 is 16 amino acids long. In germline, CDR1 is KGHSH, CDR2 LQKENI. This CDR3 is CASSPTKTAFNEKLFF. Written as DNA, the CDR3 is TGTGCCAGCTCACCGACAAAGACAGCCTTTAATGAAAAACTGTTTTTT.

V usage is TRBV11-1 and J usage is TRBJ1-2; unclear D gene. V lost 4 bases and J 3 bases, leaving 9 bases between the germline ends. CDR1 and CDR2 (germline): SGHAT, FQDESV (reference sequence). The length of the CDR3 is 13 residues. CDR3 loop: CASSSDVDYGYTF. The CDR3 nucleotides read TGTGCCAGCAGCTCGGACGTCGACTATGGCTACACCTTC.

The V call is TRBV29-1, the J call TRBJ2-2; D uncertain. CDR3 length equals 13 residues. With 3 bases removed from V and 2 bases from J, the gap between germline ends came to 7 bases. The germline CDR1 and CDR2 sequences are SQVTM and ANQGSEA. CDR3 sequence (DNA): TGCAGCGTTGATGTCGCAAACACCGGGGAGCTGTTTTTT. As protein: CSVDVANTGELFF.

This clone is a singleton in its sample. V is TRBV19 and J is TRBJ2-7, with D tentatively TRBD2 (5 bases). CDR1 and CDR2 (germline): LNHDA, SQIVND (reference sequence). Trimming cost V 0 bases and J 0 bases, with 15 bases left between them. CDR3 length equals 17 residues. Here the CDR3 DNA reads TGTGCCAGTAGTATAGAAGGGAGTGGAGGATACTCCTACGAGCAGTACTTC. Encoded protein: CASSIEGSGGYSYEQYF.

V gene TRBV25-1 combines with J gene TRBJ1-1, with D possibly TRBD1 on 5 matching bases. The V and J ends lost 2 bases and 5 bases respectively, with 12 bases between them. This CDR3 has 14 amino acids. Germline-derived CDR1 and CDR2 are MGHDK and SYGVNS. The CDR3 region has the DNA TGTGCCAGCAGTGAACATGGCAGGGTAACTGAAGCTTTCTTT. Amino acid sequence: CASSEHGRVTEAFF.

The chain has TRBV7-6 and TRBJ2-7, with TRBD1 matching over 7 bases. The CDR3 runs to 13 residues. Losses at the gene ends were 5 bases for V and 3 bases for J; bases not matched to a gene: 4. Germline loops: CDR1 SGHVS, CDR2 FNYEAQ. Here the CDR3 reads CASSVGTDYEQYF. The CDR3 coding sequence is TGTGCCAGCAGCGTAGGGACAGACTACGAGCAGTACTTC.

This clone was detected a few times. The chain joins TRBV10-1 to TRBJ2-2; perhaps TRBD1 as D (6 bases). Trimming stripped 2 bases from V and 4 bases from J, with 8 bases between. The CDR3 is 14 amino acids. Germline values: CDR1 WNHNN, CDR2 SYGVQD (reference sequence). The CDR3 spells CASSEQGPTGELFF. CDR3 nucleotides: TGCGCCAGCAGTGAGCAGGGGCCCACCGGGGAGCTGTTTTTT.

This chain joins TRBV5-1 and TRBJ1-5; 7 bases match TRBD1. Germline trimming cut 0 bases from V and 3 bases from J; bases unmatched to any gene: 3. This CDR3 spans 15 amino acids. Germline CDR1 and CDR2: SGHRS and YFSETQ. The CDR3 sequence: CASSLAGQNNQPQHF. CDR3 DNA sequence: TGCGCCAGCAGCTTGGCGGGACAGAACAATCAGCCCCAGCATTTT.

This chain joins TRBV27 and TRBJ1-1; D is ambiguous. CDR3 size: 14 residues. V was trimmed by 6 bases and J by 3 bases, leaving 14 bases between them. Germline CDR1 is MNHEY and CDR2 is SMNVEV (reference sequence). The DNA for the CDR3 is TGTGCCAGCAGCCACACCGGGCGTTACACTGAAGCTTTCTTT. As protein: CASSHTGRYTEAFF.

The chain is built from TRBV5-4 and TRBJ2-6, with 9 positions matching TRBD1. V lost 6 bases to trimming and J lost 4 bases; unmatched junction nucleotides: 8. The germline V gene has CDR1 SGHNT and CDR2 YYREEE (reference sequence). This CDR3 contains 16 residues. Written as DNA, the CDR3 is TGTGCCAGCACCGTGGACAGGGGCCCCGGGGCCAACGTCCTGACTTTC. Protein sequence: CASTVDRGPGANVLTF.

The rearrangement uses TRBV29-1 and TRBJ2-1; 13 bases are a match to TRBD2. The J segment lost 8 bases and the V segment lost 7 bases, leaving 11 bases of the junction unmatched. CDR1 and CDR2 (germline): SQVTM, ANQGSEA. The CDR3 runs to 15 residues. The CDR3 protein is CSAPRGTSGTHEQFF. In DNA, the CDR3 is TGCAGCGCGCCCCGGGGGACTAGCGGGACCCATGAGCAGTTCTTC.

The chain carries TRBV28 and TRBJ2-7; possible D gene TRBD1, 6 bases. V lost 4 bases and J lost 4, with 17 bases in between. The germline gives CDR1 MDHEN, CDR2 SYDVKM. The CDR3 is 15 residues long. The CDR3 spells CASSSPGTQMYEQYF. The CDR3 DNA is TGTGCCAGCAGTTCCCCCGGGACACAGATGTACGAGCAGTACTTC.